This TCR beta chain stems from a study of OX40 agonist ivuxolimab in advanced cancers. Whole-study context: Every 2 weeks, patients received ivuxolimab intravenously, dosed at 0.01 to 10 mg/kg. From 23 to 79 years was the age range, with a mean of around 57 years, and 65% to 90% were male.

Assay: immunoSEQ multiplex PCR; the TCRdb copy retains only in-frame clones and omits some. This sample carries nearly 70,000 clones, roughly 85% of them seen once, and the ten largest clones take around 8.2%. In this sample, this clone turned up a few times. Blood was sampled at baseline, cycle 4 day 1, and cycle 7 day 1. Sequenced material: CD4+ or CD8+ T cells sorted from blood, taken in a trial of the OX40 agonist ivuxolimab. The TCR was taken from an adult with an advanced solid tumor such as melanoma, head and neck, liver or kidney cancer.

CDR3 protein: CASSLDGNTIYF. The DNA of the CDR3 is TGTGCCAGCAGCTTAGATGGAAACACCATATATTTT. The chain links TRBV7-2 to TRBJ1-3; the D is unclear. Germline assignment: CDR1 SGHTA and CDR2 FQGNSA. This CDR3 spans 12 amino acids. V lost 1 base and J 3 bases, leaving 1 base between the germline ends.